This T cell receptor beta chain was identified in a study of control samples from healthy donors and cancer patients. V gave up 2 bases and J gave up 4 bases, with 7 bases separating them. This CDR3 has 13 residues. Germline assignment: CDR1 MNHEY and CDR2 SMNVEV (reference sequence). TCRdb's copy holds only in-frame clones and misses some; the assay was immunoSEQ multiplex PCR. The profile covers 90,000 to 130,000 clones, with roughly 90% appearing a single time and around 4% taken by the ten largest. The receptor comes from an older woman with lung cancer. Sequencing input: PBMCs. The chain has TRBV27 and TRBJ2-3; D remains unclear. CDR3 bases: TGTGCCAGCAGTTTAGAACGTTCAGATACGCAGTATTTT. Its protein product is CASSLERSDTQYF.